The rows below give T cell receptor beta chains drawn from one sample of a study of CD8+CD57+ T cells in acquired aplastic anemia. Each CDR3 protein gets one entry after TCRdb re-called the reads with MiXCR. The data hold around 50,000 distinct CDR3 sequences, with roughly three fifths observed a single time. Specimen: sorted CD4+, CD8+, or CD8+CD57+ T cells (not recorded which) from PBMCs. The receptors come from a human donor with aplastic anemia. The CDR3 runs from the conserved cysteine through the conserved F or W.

CASLDRGTGELFF	TRBV19
CASSLDGVAGGPDNEQFF	TRBV11-3
CSARGVRDTEAFF	TRBV20-1
CASSEDRFQETQYF	TRBV2
CAWAPGPAGSPPRF	TRBV30
CATSGAGLAGGQETQYF	TRBV15
CAWSVDRRTEAFF	TRBV30
CASSASGYYNSPLHF	TRBV5-1
CSASGQATSKKKLFF	TRBV20-1
CSAGGTEYNSPLHF	TRBV20-1
CASSRDSGYGYTF	TRBV2
CASRGQMNTEAFF	TRBV12-3/TRBV12-4
CASSFDPQSPLHF	TRBV7-9
CASSMTLTADTQYF	TRBV7-2
CAISPTGVTGANVLTF	TRBV10-3
CASSTTASYEQYF	TRBV2
CASLAGTGIHEQYF	TRBV2
CSARGPEKLFF	TRBV20-1
CASSEDTYNEQFF	TRBV10-1
CASSYGTGDTEAFF	TRBV3-1
CSARDQVSDGYTF	TRBV20-1
CASSLEGTGNTEAFF	TRBV7-9